What follows are 8 T cell receptor beta chains derived from one specimen sequenced in a study of response to subunit inactivated influenza vaccine. MiXCR, run by TCRdb on the RT-PCR reads, gives a single entry per CDR3 protein. Seen here are about 800,000 distinct CDR3 sequences, over 20% observed once, and the top ten hold 10% to 13%. The source material was PBMCs from blood, sampled around 5 days after vaccination. The origin of the receptors is a man aged 50-59 years who received an inactivated influenza vaccine.

Only a few counts were recorded for this clonotype. The V and J genes are TRBV6-5 and TRBJ1-3, with TRBD1 matching 7 bases. The CDR3 is 16 residues long. Germline assignment: CDR1 MNHEY and CDR2 SVGAGI. V was clipped by 0 bases and J by 0 bases; unmatched bases: 2. The CDR3 DNA reads as TGTGCCAGCAGTTACTCGTCAGGGGGCTCTGGAAACACCATATATTTT. Its protein is CASSYSSGGSGNTIYF.

This clonotype appeared many times. The chain couples TRBV4-1 to TRBJ1-2; D is unresolved. CDR1 is MGHRA, CDR2 YSYEKL, per germline. The CDR3 loop spans 13 amino acids. The V and J ends lost 5 bases and 0 bases respectively, with 7 bases between them. In nucleotides, the CDR3 is TGCGCCAGCAGCGATGAGGCTAACTATGGCTACACCTTC. This translates into CASSDEANYGYTF.

The V call is TRBV11-2, the J call TRBJ2-3, with 10 bases identical to TRBD2. The CDR3 extends over 18 amino acids. Looked up from germline, CDR1 is SGHAT and CDR2 is FQNNGV. The ends lost 5 bases at V and 4 bases at J; junction bases unmatched: 15. The CDR3 DNA reads TGTGCCAGCAGCCCCGACCTGCTGGGACTAGCGTTGTCAGATACGCAGTATTTT. Translation: CASSPDLLGLALSDTQYF.

CDR3 nucleotide sequence: TGTGCCAGCGGCCTAGCGGGTCTAGACTACGAGCAGTACTTC. Its translation: CASGLAGLDYEQYF. V gene TRBV7-9 combines with J gene TRBJ2-7; 8 bases line up with TRBD2. Germline CDR1 and CDR2: SEHNR and FQNEAQ (reference sequence). V trimming: 8 bases; J trimming: 3 bases; junction bases outside the gene matches: 9. The CDR3 totals 14 residues.

V usage is TRBV10-2 and J usage is TRBJ2-5; 11 bases are a match to TRBD2. The CDR3 has 14 amino acids. CDR1 is WSHSY, CDR2 SAAADI, per germline. The ends lost 7 bases at V and 4 bases at J; junction bases unmatched: 5. The CDR3 bases are TGCGCCAGCATCCCTAGCGGGGGGCGAGAGACCCAGTACTTC. Translation gives CASIPSGGRETQYF.

The V gene is TRBV20-1, the J gene TRBJ2-7, with 8 positions matching TRBD1. The CDR3 runs 12 residues. The germline V gene has CDR1 DFQATT and CDR2 SNEGSKA (reference sequence). Losses at the gene ends were 8 bases for V and 4 bases for J; bases not matched to a gene: 7. CDR3 amino acids: CSPLTGVYEQYF. In nucleotides, the CDR3 is TGCAGTCCTCTGACAGGGGTATACGAGCAGTACTTC.

This clonotype was recorded a few times. This sequence joins TRBV20-1 and TRBJ1-2, with D perhaps matching TRBD1 (5 bases). Germline CDR1 and CDR2: DFQATT and SNEGSKA (reference sequence). There are 10 residues in the CDR3. The CDR3 nucleotides are TGCAGCAAGAAACGGGGGGGCTACACCTTC. It codes for CSKKRGGYTF.

A few counts support this clonotype. The chain combines TRBV12-3 or TRBV12-4 with TRBJ2-1, with 13 nucleotides matching TRBD2. This CDR3 region has 16 residues. With V trimmed by 5 bases and J by 9 bases, 10 bases remained unmatched. The CDR3 DNA reads as TGTGCCAGCAGTACGCGGACTAGCGGGAGTGGGGTTGAGCAGTTCTTC. It specifies CASSTRTSGSGVEQFF.